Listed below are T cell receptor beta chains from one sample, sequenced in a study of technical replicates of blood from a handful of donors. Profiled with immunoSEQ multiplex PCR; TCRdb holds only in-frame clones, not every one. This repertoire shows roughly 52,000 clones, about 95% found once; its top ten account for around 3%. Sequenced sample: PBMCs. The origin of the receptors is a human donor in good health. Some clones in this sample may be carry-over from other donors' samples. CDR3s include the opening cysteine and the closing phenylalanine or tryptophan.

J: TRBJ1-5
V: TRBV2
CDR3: CASSDVEQGGRQPQHF

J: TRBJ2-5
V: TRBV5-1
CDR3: CASRVAGAGETQYF

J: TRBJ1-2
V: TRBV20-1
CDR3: CSARGQYGYTF

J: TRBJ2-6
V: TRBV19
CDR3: CASSLAGGGANVLTF

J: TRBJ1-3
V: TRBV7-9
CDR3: CASSSSSDTIYF

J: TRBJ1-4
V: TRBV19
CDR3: CASSIGRAAEKLFF

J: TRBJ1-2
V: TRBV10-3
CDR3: CAISESDGLYGYTF

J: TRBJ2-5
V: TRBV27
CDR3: CASSGRRGIQETQYF

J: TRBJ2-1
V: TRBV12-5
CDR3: CASGLLRLAGGSSYNEQFF

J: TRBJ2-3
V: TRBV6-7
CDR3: CASIGSGGSTDTQYF

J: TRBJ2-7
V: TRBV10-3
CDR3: CAISGGLADQSSYEQYF

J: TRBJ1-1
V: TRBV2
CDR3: CASRDQGATEAFF

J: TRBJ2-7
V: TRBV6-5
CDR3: CASSYPGAYEQYF

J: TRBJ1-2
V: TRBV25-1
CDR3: CASSRAGTSYGYTF

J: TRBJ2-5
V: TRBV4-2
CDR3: CASSPLAGEETQYF

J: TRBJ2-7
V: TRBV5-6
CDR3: CASSRSLLPKNIYEQYF

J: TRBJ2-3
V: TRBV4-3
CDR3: CASSQALRSGGSTDTQYF

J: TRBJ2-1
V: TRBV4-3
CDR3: CASSRRTGNEQFF

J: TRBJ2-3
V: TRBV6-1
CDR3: CASSALGARGYF

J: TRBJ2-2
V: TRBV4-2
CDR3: CASSPPGRDGGELFF

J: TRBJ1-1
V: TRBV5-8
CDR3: CASSFGRALPEAFF

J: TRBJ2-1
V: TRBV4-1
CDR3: CASSQYYGTGSPEQFF

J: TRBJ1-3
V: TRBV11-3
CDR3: CASSPGSGNTIYF

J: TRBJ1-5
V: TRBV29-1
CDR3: CSVEVDEGQPQHF

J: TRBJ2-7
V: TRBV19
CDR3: CASGGQGRTYEQYF

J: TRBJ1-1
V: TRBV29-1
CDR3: CSETLRGNTEAFF

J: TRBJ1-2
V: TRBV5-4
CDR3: CASSHALGQGTYGYTF

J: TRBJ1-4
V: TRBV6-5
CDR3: CASSDGQWNEKLFF

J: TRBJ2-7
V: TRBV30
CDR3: CAWMGSSYEQYF

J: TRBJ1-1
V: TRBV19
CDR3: CASSIRAGDTEAFF

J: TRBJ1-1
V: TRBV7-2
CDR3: CASSLASRAGVDEAFF

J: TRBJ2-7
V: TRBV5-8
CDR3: CASSTRTSGSDEQYF

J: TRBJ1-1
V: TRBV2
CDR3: CASSEQGYTEAFF

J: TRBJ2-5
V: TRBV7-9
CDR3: CASSRPTPRGETQYF

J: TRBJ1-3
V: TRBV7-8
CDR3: CASSTDRTSGNTIYF

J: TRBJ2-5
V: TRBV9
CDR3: CASSVRALEGTQYF

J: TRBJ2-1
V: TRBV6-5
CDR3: CASSLRPGTGDEQFF

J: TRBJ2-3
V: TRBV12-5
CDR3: CASGLVLGGGPDTQYF

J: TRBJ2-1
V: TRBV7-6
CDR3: CASSGGLAGYNEQFF

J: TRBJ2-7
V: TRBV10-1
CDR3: CASSESRGRHYEQYF

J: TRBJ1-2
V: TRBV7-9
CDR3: CASSLRFRTVYGYTF

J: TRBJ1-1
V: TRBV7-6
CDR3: CASSSRGIGQPGTEAFF

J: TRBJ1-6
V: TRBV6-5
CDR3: CASSLGGRASPLHF

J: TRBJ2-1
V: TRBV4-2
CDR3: CASSQELAGASYNEQFF

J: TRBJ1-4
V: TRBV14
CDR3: CASSRRGAEKLFF

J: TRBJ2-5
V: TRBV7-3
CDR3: CASSTGLRETQYF

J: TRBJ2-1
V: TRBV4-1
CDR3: CASSLGTGEHNEQFF

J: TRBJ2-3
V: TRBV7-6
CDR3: CASSREGGGPARAQYF

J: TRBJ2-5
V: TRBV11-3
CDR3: CASSPQGQETQYF

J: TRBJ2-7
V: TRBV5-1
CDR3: CASRKTGSEQYF

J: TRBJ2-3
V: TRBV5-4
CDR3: CASSPLPGGLPDTQYF

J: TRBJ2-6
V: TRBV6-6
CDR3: CASSYLSGAGANVLTF